A selection of T cell receptor beta chains follows, all from one sample in a study of T cell responses to AZD1222 COVID-19 vaccine. TCRdb's table, derived via immunoSEQ multiplex PCR, lists solely in-frame clones and lacks some. The sample consists of about 160,000 clones, 88% of them appearing once. Sample: peripheral blood, taken on day 0 of AZD1222 vaccination. The receptor set was obtained from an adult in good health. CDR3s include the opening cysteine and the closing phenylalanine or tryptophan. The D gene is left open where the match is weak. Clone size appears in some rows only: once, few, many, or a class for an expanded clone.

TRBJ2-2,once,TRBV6-5,.,CASRQGSNTGELFF,TGTGCCAGCAGACAGGGCTCGAACACCGGGGAGCTGTTTTTT
TRBJ1-1,.,TRBV9,TRBD1,CASSKSGGSEAFF,TGTGCCAGCAGCAAATCAGGGGGATCTGAAGCTTTCTTT
TRBJ2-6,.,TRBV6-1,.,CASSEPVGAGANVLTF,TGTGCCAGCAGTGAACCGGTCGGGGCTGGGGCCAACGTCCTGACTTTC
TRBJ1-5,.,TRBV7-3,.,CASSLEVGTPNNQPQHF,TGTGCCAGCAGCTTAGAGGTTGGGACACCTAACAATCAGCCCCAGCATTTT
TRBJ2-2,.,TRBV6-5,TRBD1,CASSTGTGGPGELFF,TGTGCCAGCAGTACCGGGACAGGGGGACCCGGGGAGCTGTTTTTT
TRBJ2-7,.,TRBV5-4,.,CASSRQSGEDSYEQYF,TGTGCCAGCAGCCGTCAGTCGGGGGAGGACTCCTACGAGCAGTACTTC
TRBJ2-7,.,TRBV7-8,TRBD2,CASSISGSYEQYF,TGTGCCAGCAGCATTAGCGGGAGTTACGAGCAGTACTTC
TRBJ2-3,.,TRBV7-2,.,CASSPPALTTDTQYF,TGTGCCAGCAGCCCCCCGGCACTAACCACAGATACGCAGTATTTT
TRBJ2-5,.,TRBV7-9,.,CASSLEAAGQETQYF,TGTGCCAGCAGCTTAGAGGCGGCGGGCCAAGAGACCCAGTACTTC
TRBJ2-2,.,TRBV3-1/TRBV3-2,TRBD1,CASAPNGQGRTGELFF,TGTGCCAGTGCCCCAAATGGACAGGGAAGGACCGGGGAGCTGTTTTTT
TRBJ2-3,.,TRBV3-1/TRBV3-2,TRBD2,CASSPLAGGLNTDTQYF,TGTGCCAGCAGCCCACTAGCGGGGGGGCTTAACACAGATACGCAGTATTTT
TRBJ2-1,.,TRBV5-4,.,CASSLGPHKDEQFF,TGTGCCAGCAGCTTAGGGCCCCATAAGGATGAGCAGTTCTTC
TRBJ1-2,.,TRBV10-3,TRBD1,CAIRAGQGAQPLSYGYTF,TGTGCCATCAGGGCTGGGCAGGGGGCCCAACCTCTGTCCTATGGCTACACCTTC
TRBJ1-1,.,TRBV19,.,CASSIMANTEAFF,TGTGCCAGTAGTATAATGGCGAACACTGAAGCTTTCTTT
TRBJ2-1,.,TRBV28,.,CASTPTRDTYNEQFF,TGTGCCAGCACCCCCACCAGGGACACATACAATGAGCAGTTCTTC
TRBJ2-7,.,TRBV6-1,TRBD1,CASSEEGQHQLTLYEQYF,TGTGCCAGCAGTGAAGAGGGACAGCACCAGCTTACCCTTTACGAGCAGTACTTC
TRBJ1-5,.,TRBV6-1,.,CASSESGGYQPQHF,TGTGCCAGCAGTGAATCCGGGGGCTATCAGCCCCAGCATTTT
TRBJ1-2,.,TRBV7-2,.,CASSLDRDYGYTF,TGTGCCAGCAGCTTAGATAGGGACTATGGCTACACCTTC
TRBJ1-3,.,TRBV24-1,TRBD1,CATRSPGQRVCNTIYF,TGTGCCACCAGATCCCCGGGACAGAGAGTTTGTAACACCATATATTTT
TRBJ2-5,.,TRBV6-5,.,CASSLTLETQYF,TGTGCCAGCAGTCTCACATTGGAGACCCAGTACTTC
TRBJ2-7,.,TRBV9,.,CASSARAWGSSYEQYF,TGTGCCAGCAGCGCCCGAGCTTGGGGTTCCTCCTACGAGCAGTACTTC
TRBJ2-2,.,TRBV7-2,.,CASSLEGVTGELFF,TGTGCCAGCAGCTTAGAAGGGGTTACCGGGGAGCTGTTTTTT
TRBJ1-4,.,TRBV5-6,.,CASSPDWGSNEKLFF,TGTGCCAGCAGCCCCGATTGGGGATCTAATGAAAAACTGTTTTTT
TRBJ1-5,.,TRBV4-1,.,CASSLTGTAVNQPQHF,TGCGCCAGCAGCTTAACCGGGACCGCTGTCAATCAGCCCCAGCATTTT
TRBJ2-2,.,TRBV24-1,TRBD1,CATGTGPGELFF,TGTGCCACCGGGACAGGCCCCGGGGAGCTGTTTTTT
TRBJ1-1,.,TRBV30,.,CAWIHILQGKAEAFF,TGTGCCTGGATTCATATTCTACAGGGTAAGGCTGAAGCTTTCTTT
TRBJ1-6,.,TRBV28,.,CASSLAGPYNSPLHF,TGTGCCAGCAGTTTAGCGGGACCGTATAATTCACCCCTCCACTTT
TRBJ2-1,few,TRBV6-5,.,CASSYSWGNEQFF,TGTGCCAGCAGTTACTCCTGGGGGAATGAGCAGTTCTTC
TRBJ2-5,.,TRBV11-2,.,CASSLAKGRGETQYF,TGTGCCAGCAGCTTAGCAAAGGGCAGGGGAGAGACCCAGTACTTC
TRBJ2-2,.,TRBV18,TRBD1,CASSPWDRAGELFF,TGTGCCAGCTCACCGTGGGACAGGGCAGGGGAGCTGTTTTTT
TRBJ2-1,.,TRBV7-8,.,CASSQSGVEQFF,TGTGCCAGCAGCCAGTCAGGGGTCGAGCAGTTCTTC
TRBJ1-1,.,TRBV28,.,CASSGRREAFF,TGTGCCAGCAGTGGGAGACGGGAAGCTTTCTTT
TRBJ1-1,.,TRBV6-1,.,CASSEYPGWNTEAFF,TGTGCCAGCAGTGAATATCCGGGGTGGAACACTGAAGCTTTCTTT
TRBJ1-5,.,TRBV2,.,CASKSRDANQPQHF,TGTGCCAGCAAATCCCGGGACGCCAATCAGCCCCAGCATTTT
TRBJ2-7,.,TRBV18,TRBD1,CASSPPGGGSYEQYF,TGTGCCAGCTCACCACCAGGGGGCGGGTCCTACGAGCAGTACTTC
TRBJ2-3,.,TRBV9,.,CASSSRPSDTQYF,TGTGCCAGCAGCTCCAGACCGTCCGATACGCAGTATTTT
TRBJ2-1,once,TRBV29-1,TRBD2,CSVVRGTSRGDEQFF,TGCAGCGTTGTCCGGGGGACTAGCCGGGGGGATGAGCAGTTCTTC
TRBJ1-2,.,TRBV30,.,CAWGYTGNSFNYGYTF,TGTGCCTGGGGCTACACAGGGAATAGTTTTAACTATGGCTACACCTTC
TRBJ1-1,.,TRBV12-3/TRBV12-4,.,CASSLYRNTEAFF,TGTGCCAGCAGTTTATACAGGAACACTGAAGCTTTCTTT
TRBJ1-5,.,TRBV19,.,CASSIEVLQPQHF,TGTGCCAGTAGTATAGAGGTCCTCCAGCCCCAGCATTTT
TRBJ1-1,.,TRBV18,.,CASSRTGAEQGPVRAFF,TGTGCCAGCTCACGCACGGGTGCGGAGCAAGGGCCTGTGCGGGCTTTCTTT
TRBJ2-1,.,TRBV20-1,TRBD2,CSASPWLAEDNEQFF,TGCAGTGCTAGTCCTTGGCTAGCGGAAGACAATGAGCAGTTCTTC
TRBJ2-1,.,TRBV6-6,.,CASSYGIPNEQFF,TGTGCCAGCAGTTACGGGATTCCAAATGAGCAGTTCTTC
TRBJ2-6,.,TRBV6-5,.,CASSRNSGANVLTF,TGTGCCAGCAGTCGAAACTCTGGGGCCAACGTCCTGACTTTC
TRBJ2-5,.,TRBV28,.,CASSSPAQETQYF,TGTGCCAGCAGTTCCCCGGCTCAAGAGACCCAGTACTTC
TRBJ2-7,.,TRBV6-5,.,CASSEEEGSSYEQYF,TGTGCCAGCAGCGAGGAGGAGGGGAGTTCCTACGAGCAGTACTTC
TRBJ1-4,.,TRBV7-2,.,CASSQYGGTFNEKLFF,TGTGCCAGCAGCCAATATGGGGGGACTTTTAATGAAAAACTGTTTTTT
TRBJ1-3,few,TRBV7-2,.,CASSLGPLSSGNTIYF,TGTGCCAGCAGCTTAGGTCCCCTGAGCTCTGGAAACACCATATATTTT
TRBJ2-1,once,TRBV28,.,CASKDNNEQFF,TGTGCCAGCAAGGATAACAATGAGCAGTTCTTC
TRBJ1-2,.,TRBV7-2,TRBD1,CASSLTGGYYGYTF,TGTGCCAGCAGCTTAACAGGGGGGTACTATGGCTACACCTTC
TRBJ1-1,.,TRBV29-1,.,CSVLRQNTEAFF,TGCAGCGTTCTTCGACAGAACACTGAAGCTTTCTTT
TRBJ1-2,once,TRBV7-3,TRBD1,CASSPDRASGYTF,TGTGCCAGCAGCCCCGACAGGGCATCTGGCTACACCTTC
TRBJ2-7,.,TRBV6-5,TRBD1,CASSNYRGYEQYF,TGTGCCAGCAGTAATTACAGGGGCTACGAGCAGTACTTC
TRBJ1-2,.,TRBV6-1,TRBD1,CASSETGTDVNYGYTF,TGTGCCAGCAGCGAAACCGGGACAGACGTTAACTATGGCTACACCTTC
TRBJ1-6,.,TRBV7-6,.,CASSLGGRLRSPLHF,TGTGCCAGCAGCTTAGGGGGGCGGCTTCGGTCACCCCTCCACTTT
TRBJ1-6,.,TRBV5-6,.,CASSLLRGLRERINSPLHF,TGTGCCAGCAGCTTGCTACGGGGCTTGCGAGAGAGGATTAATTCACCCCTCCACTTT
TRBJ2-7,.,TRBV9,TRBD1,CASSVGPGQGASYEQYF,TGTGCCAGCAGCGTAGGCCCCGGACAGGGGGCTTCCTACGAGCAGTACTTC